The subject of this entry is one TCR beta chain. Its antigen is not known. V was pared by 5 bases and J by 6 bases, with 9 bases of the junction left unmatched. The CDR3 has 15 amino acids. Germline V gene lookup returns CDR1 SNHLY and CDR2 FYNNEI. Sorted-subset replicate PCR reactions contained 150 to 200 ng DNA, corresponding to some 29,000 T cell genomes. This table comes from immunoSEQ multiplex PCR, and its TCRdb copy is limited to in-frame clones, with some not included. Here the sample spans 1,400,000 or so clones, approximately 98.5% being singletons. The data derive from a study of shared clonotypes between healthy human individuals. At the level of the study: In total, the donors were two women and a few men aged 18 to 49. Whole-study results and caveats: Larger richness was generally estimated for naive than memory subsets. Tissues were not sampled, only blood, and their repertoires likely differ.

The specimen was naive CD4+ T cells sorted from blood. Subset of the sample: CD45RA+ positively selected. The sequence derives from a man aged 25 to 40 in good health. The chain recombines TRBV2 with TRBJ2-4; 8 bases are a match to TRBD1. As DNA, the CDR3 is TGTGCCAGCAGTTTACAGGGAGACAGGGGAAACATTCAGTACTTC. The encoded protein is CASSLQGDRGNIQYF.